This entry lists 29 T cell receptor beta chains sequenced from one sample in a study of blood T cell repertoires in COVID-19 (dated by TCRdb to 2020 to 2022). The method behind the library was the immunoSEQ multiplex PCR assay. TCRdb obtained this table from immuneACCESS and retained in-frame rearrangements with V and J assigned. These tables miss some clones; where compared with another copy, unresolved V genes account for less than half of the shortfall, and the remainder is unexplained. The table for this sample lists about 89,000 clones; 80% of them were counted only once. Less than 20% of the sample lies in the top ten. The sequencing sample was made of peripheral blood. These receptors were collected from a woman of 80 years or more with acute or convalescent COVID-19.

The rearrangement uses TRBV9 and TRBJ2-5; D might be TRBD1 (5 bases). The CDR3 is 14 residues long. Trimming took off 1 base at V and 5 bases at J, with 12 bases between the two ends. Germline assignment: CDR1 SGDLS and CDR2 YYNGEE. The CDR3 protein is CASSVMTEGETQYF. DNA for the CDR3: TGTGCCAGCAGCGTAATGACAGAAGGGGAGACCCAGTACTTC.

V and J are TRBV2 and TRBJ1-3; D gene uncertain. CDR3 size: 13 residues. Trimming cost V 5 bases and J 2 bases, with 7 bases left between them. The V gene's germline CDR1 is SNHLY and CDR2 FYNNEI. This chain's CDR3 is CASSRGTGNTIYF. CDR3 DNA sequence: TGTGCCAGCAGTAGAGGGACTGGAAACACCATATATTTT.

The V gene is TRBV19, the J gene TRBJ1-5; 12 bases are a match to TRBD1. The germline V gene has CDR1 LNHDA and CDR2 SQIVND (reference sequence). The CDR3 has 17 residues. Losses at the gene ends were 5 bases for V and 5 bases for J; bases not matched to a gene: 10. This CDR3 is CASSPFRDRGRDQPQHF. The CDR3 region has the DNA TGTGCCAGTAGTCCGTTCCGGGACAGGGGGCGAGATCAGCCCCAGCATTTT.

The chain employs TRBV6-5 and TRBJ2-2, with D possibly matching TRBD1 (5 bases). V gave up 6 bases and J gave up 4 bases, with 12 bases separating them. CDR1 and CDR2 (germline): MNHEY, SVGAGI. The CDR3 totals 14 residues. The CDR3 here is CASSPGRVTGELFF. The CDR3 nucleotides are TGTGCCAGCAGCCCGGGCAGGGTCACCGGGGAGCTGTTTTTT.

V and J are TRBV30 and TRBJ2-2, with 8 bases that match TRBD1. The CDR3 extends over 13 amino acids. Germline V CDR1 and CDR2: GTSNPN, SVGIG (reference sequence). V lost 7 bases and J lost 9; bases outside the gene matches: 10. The CDR3 coding sequence is TGTGCCTTGAATGTACAGGGGGGACGGGAGCTGTTTTTT. The encoded protein is CALNVQGGRELFF.

V is TRBV25-1 and J is TRBJ2-1; 9 bases are a match to TRBD2. This CDR3 spans 15 amino acids. V was pared by 4 bases and J by 2 bases, with 3 bases of the junction left unmatched. Germline V gene sequence: CDR1 MGHDK, CDR2 SYGVNS. The CDR3 nucleotides read TGTGCCAGCAGTGCGACTAGCGGTACCTACAATGAGCAGTTCTTC. Translating it yields CASSATSGTYNEQFF.

CDR3 loop: CAWRVINRPSSSYGYTF. DNA for the CDR3: TGTGCCTGGAGGGTTATAAACAGGCCCAGTAGCTCATATGGCTACACCTTC. V gene TRBV30 combines with J gene TRBJ1-2, with D possibly matching TRBD1 (5 bases). Trimming shortened V by 3 bases and J by 5 bases, and 25 bases separated the two germline ends. The germline V gene encodes CDR1 GTSNPN and CDR2 SVGIG (reference sequence). The CDR3 sequence is 17 residues long.

The chain carries TRBV14 and TRBJ2-5; D gene uncertain. Germline V gives CDR1 SGHDN, CDR2 FVKESK. Trimming removed 4 bases from V and 4 bases from J, with 10 bases in between. The CDR3 has 13 residues. The CDR3 protein is CASSRSWAETQYF. CDR3 coding DNA: TGTGCCAGCAGCCGCAGTTGGGCAGAGACCCAGTACTTC. Complete variable domain (other parts from reference TRBV14 and TRBJ2-5): EAGVTQFPSHSVIEKGQTVTLRCDPISGHDNLYWYRRVMGKEIKFLLHFVKESKQDESGMPNNRFLAERTGGTYSTLKVQPAELEDSGVYFCASSRSWAETQYFGPGTRLLVL.

The V gene is TRBV9, the J gene TRBJ1-1; D uncertain. Trimming shortened V by 0 bases and J by 8 bases, and 8 bases separated the two germline ends. This CDR3 has 12 amino acids. The germline CDR1 and CDR2 sequences are SGDLS and YYNGEE. The CDR3 is CASSVVAGEAFF. DNA for the CDR3: TGTGCCAGCAGCGTAGTAGCCGGAGAAGCTTTCTTT.

The gene calls are TRBV12-5 and TRBJ1-1, with TRBD1 identical over 8 bases. This CDR3 comprises 13 residues. Germline assignment: CDR1 LGHNT and CDR2 FRNRAP. V lost 6 bases and J lost 5; bases outside the gene matches: 5. The CDR3 is CASGKDRVTEAFF. For the CDR3, the DNA is TGTGCTAGTGGCAAGGACAGGGTAACTGAAGCTTTCTTT.

The chain combines TRBV5-1 with TRBJ1-4; the D gene is possibly TRBD1 (6 bases). The CDR3 length is 15 residues. The germline CDR1 and CDR2 sequences are SGHRS and YFSETQ. V was cut by 0 bases and J by 8 bases, with 14 bases left in between. In DNA, the CDR3 is TGCGCCAGCAGCTTGGCGGGCAGGGGTGGAGAAAAACTGTTTTTT. As protein: CASSLAGRGGEKLFF.

V usage is TRBV18 and J usage is TRBJ1-1, with TRBD1 identical over 7 bases. Looked up from germline, CDR1 is KGHSH and CDR2 is LQKENI. CDR3 length: 13 residues. The V gene end was trimmed by 8 bases and the J gene end by 1 base; junction bases not matched to a gene: 4. CDR3 bases: TGTGCCAGCGACAGGGATCCGAACACTGAAGCTTTCTTT. Translated, it gives CASDRDPNTEAFF.

J is TRBJ1-6 and V is TRBV7-8; the match to TRBD1 covers 7 bases. The CDR3 loop spans 18 amino acids. V was clipped by 5 bases and J by 0 bases; unmatched bases: 10. CDR1 and CDR2 (germline): SGHVS, FQNEAQ. CDR3 in DNA: TGTGCCAGCAGCGTGACACAGGGGCCGAGCTCCTATAATTCACCCCTCCACTTT. Translation gives CASSVTQGPSSYNSPLHF.

The chain combines TRBV6-5 with TRBJ2-5; possibly TRBD2 for D (5 bases). V was clipped by 6 bases and J by 3 bases, with 14 bases between them. Germline lookup yields CDR1 MNHEY and CDR2 SVGAGI. The length of the CDR3 is 14 residues. Here the CDR3 reads CASRPPGTKETQYF. Here the CDR3 DNA reads TGTGCCAGCAGACCGCCGGGAACCAAAGAGACCCAGTACTTC.

The chain uses TRBV5-1 and TRBJ2-7, with D perhaps matching TRBD2 (5 bases). Trimming cost V 5 bases and J 5 bases, with 14 bases left between them. Germline CDR1 reads SGHRS; CDR2 reads YFSETQ. The CDR3 is 13 residues long. The CDR3 nucleotides read TGCGCCAGCAGTCTACGGGAATCCAACGAGCAGTACTTC. Protein: CASSLRESNEQYF.

The chain couples TRBV6-1 to TRBJ2-7; TRBD1 is a possible D gene (6 bases). The CDR3 covers 13 residues. V lost 3 bases to trimming and J lost 8 bases, with 14 bases between them. CDR1 and CDR2 (germline): MNHNS, SASEGT. CDR3 sequence reads: CASSDQQGTKQYF. The CDR3 DNA reads TGTGCCAGCAGTGATCAACAGGGTACTAAGCAGTACTTC.

V is TRBV7-9 and J is TRBJ1-2; possible D gene TRBD1, 5 bases. Between the trimmed V and J ends, which lost 5 bases and 2 bases, there was a span of 18 bases. CDR1 is SEHNR and CDR2 is FQNEAQ in the germline V gene (reference sequence). This CDR3 is built from 16 residues. This CDR3 reads CASSRRIQKGNYGYTF. The CDR3 DNA is TGTGCCAGCAGCCGTCGGATCCAGAAGGGGAACTATGGCTACACCTTC. The variable domain in full, with the rest retrieved from reference TRBV7-9 and TRBJ1-2, is DTGVSQNPRHKITKRGQNVTFRCDPISEHNRLYWYRQTLGQGPEFLTYFQNEAQLEKSRLLSDRFSAERPKGSFSTLEIQRTEQGDSAMYLCASSRRIQKGNYGYTFGSGTRLTVV.

The rearrangement links TRBV27 to TRBJ1-6, with 9 bases identical to TRBD1. The CDR3 contains 15 residues. CDR1 and CDR2 from the germline V gene are MNHEY and SMNVEV (reference sequence). The J segment lost 10 bases and the V segment lost 7 bases, leaving 11 bases of the junction unmatched. The CDR3 protein is CASTSSGTGRSPLHF. CDR3 coding DNA: TGTGCCAGCACCTCCTCAGGGACAGGGCGCTCACCCCTCCACTTT.

This chain links TRBV11-2 with TRBJ1-2, with D possibly TRBD1 on 6 matching bases. This CDR3 region has 16 residues. The V and J ends lost 4 bases and 1 base respectively, with 16 bases between them. The germline CDR1 and CDR2 sequences are SGHAT and FQNNGV. The CDR3 DNA sequence: TGTGCCAGCAGCTCCACCACAGGGTCCCTTAACTATGGCTACACCTTC. Protein: CASSSTTGSLNYGYTF.

The chain uses TRBV5-6 and TRBJ1-3; 9 bases fit TRBD1. Looked up from germline, CDR1 is SGHDT and CDR2 is YYEEEE. The CDR3 is 17 amino acids. The junction had 12 bases not matched to a gene; V was cut back by 4 bases and J by 4 bases. CDR3 DNA: TGTGCCAGCAGCCGCCTGTCCCGGGACAGGGCCGGAAACACCATATATTTT. Translation gives CASSRLSRDRAGNTIYF.

The V gene is TRBV2, the J gene TRBJ2-3; 7 nucleotides align to TRBD1. Trimming cost V 10 bases and J 1 base; bases outside gene matches: 8. The CDR3 runs to 14 residues. Germline V gene sequence: CDR1 SNHLY, CDR2 FYNNEI. CDR3 nucleotide sequence: TGTGCCAACAAAGGACAGGACGGCACAGATACGCAGTATTTT. It codes for CANKGQDGTDTQYF.

The chain couples TRBV6-5 to TRBJ2-1, with no clear D. Trimming left V 10 bases short and J 3 bases short, with 7 bases between. The CDR3 has 11 amino acids. Germline V lookup: CDR1 MNHEY, CDR2 SVGAGI. The chain's CDR3 is CATVDYNEQFF. DNA of the CDR3: TGTGCCACCGTAGACTACAATGAGCAGTTCTTC.

This clone was found a few times. The chain links TRBV6-5 to TRBJ2-1, with 11 positions matching TRBD2. Germline CDR1 MNHEY, CDR2 SVGAGI. V lost 4 bases and J lost 3; bases outside the gene matches: 5. This CDR3 has 16 residues. The CDR3 DNA is TGTGCCAGCAGTTCCCTAGCGGGGGGCTACTACAATGAGCAGTTCTTC. This encodes CASSSLAGGYYNEQFF.

This chain links TRBV6-1 with TRBJ2-2; maybe TRBD1 (5 bases). The CDR3 has 15 amino acids. Germline assignment: CDR1 MNHNS and CDR2 SASEGT. V was cut by 2 bases and J by 4 bases, with 11 bases left in between. As DNA, the CDR3 is TGTGCCAGCAGTGAATATGCAGGGCTCACCGGGGAGCTGTTTTTT. It codes for CASSEYAGLTGELFF.

V gene TRBV7-3 combines with J gene TRBJ2-3; 7 bases agree with TRBD2. This CDR3 is 14 amino acids long. V lost 4 bases and J lost 6; bases outside the gene matches: 7. Per the germline V gene, CDR1 is SGHTA and CDR2 is FQGTGA. The chain's CDR3 is CASSSTGGKDTQYF. The CDR3 nucleotides read TGTGCCAGCAGCTCCACCGGGGGGAAGGATACGCAGTATTTT.

J is TRBJ1-5 and V is TRBV2; no clear D. With 8 bases removed from V and 10 bases from J, the gap between germline ends came to 18 bases. Germline CDR1 is SNHLY and CDR2 is FYNNEI. CDR3 length: 13 residues. Here the CDR3 reads CASGTSRGKPQHF. The CDR3 region has the DNA TGTGCCAGCGGAACAAGCCGGGGAAAACCCCAGCATTTT.

The J gene is TRBJ2-2, the V gene TRBV27, with 8 nucleotides matching TRBD2. From germline, CDR1 is MNHEY and CDR2 SMNVEV (reference sequence). Trimming at V came to 8 bases and at J to 4 bases, leaving 12 bases not matched to a gene. The CDR3 sequence is 16 residues long. The CDR3 sequence is CASPNSGGVVTGELFF. CDR3 DNA sequence: TGTGCCAGCCCAAACAGCGGGGGAGTAGTCACCGGGGAGCTGTTTTTT.

The chain uses TRBV12-5 and TRBJ2-3; 8 bases are shared with TRBD2. V shed 5 bases and J 4 bases; nucleotides not matched to a gene: 11. Germline-derived CDR1 and CDR2 are LGHNT and FRNRAP. This CDR3 has 16 amino acids. CDR3 nucleotides: TGTGCTAGTGGTCCAGGTGTAAGCGGGAGCGCAGATACGCAGTATTTT. It codes for CASGPGVSGSADTQYF.

The chain links TRBV3-1 (or the pseudogene TRBV3-2) to TRBJ2-1; tentatively, D is TRBD1 (5 bases). The length of the CDR3 is 12 residues. Looked up from germline, CDR1 is LGHDT and CDR2 is YNNKEL (reference sequence). V was cut by 4 bases and J by 9 bases, with 10 bases left in between. The CDR3 sequence is CASSRQGSEQFF. CDR3 DNA sequence: TGTGCCAGCAGCCGCCAGGGTAGTGAGCAGTTCTTC.